These T cell receptor beta chains were read from a single sample in a study of blood T cell repertoires in COVID-19. Profiling relied on immunoSEQ multiplex PCR, and the TCRdb table lists in-frame clones only, not all of them. The table shows over 95,000 clones, with about 85% occurring only once. Sequenced input: peripheral blood. The receptors derive from a man aged 35-49 years with acute or convalescent COVID-19. Each CDR3 is given with its conserved first and last residue. Fields, in order: V gene, D gene, J gene, clone size, CDR3 DNA, CDR3 protein. A D gene is named only where the DNA matches it firmly. Rows give clone size only sometimes, using once, few, many, or a class for an expanded clone.

TRBV30	.	TRBJ1-1	.	TGTGCCTGGGGACAGCCGAACACTGAAGCTTTCTTT	CAWGQPNTEAFF
TRBV3-1/TRBV3-2	.	TRBJ1-2	.	TGTGCCAGCAGCCAAGCGATGGACCCCCGGGGATCTAACTATGGCTACACCTTC	CASSQAMDPRGSNYGYTF
TRBV23-1	TRBD2	TRBJ2-2	.	TGCGCCAGGTCGGCGGGGGGTAACACCGGGGAGCTGTTTTTT	CARSAGGNTGELFF
TRBV24-1	TRBD2	TRBJ2-1	.	TGTGCCACCAGTGACCCGGGGACTAGCGGGGGCCTCGGGCAGTTCTTC	CATSDPGTSGGLGQFF
TRBV6-6	TRBD1	TRBJ2-3	.	TGTGCCAGCAGGTCAGGGGGAAGCACAGATACGCAGTATTTT	CASRSGGSTDTQYF
TRBV4-2	.	TRBJ2-7	.	TGTGCCAGCAGCCAGATGGGGCCCCCGAGCTCCTACGAGCAGTACTTC	CASSQMGPPSSYEQYF
TRBV30	.	TRBJ2-2	.	TGTGCCTGGAGTCCAACTCGCGCCGGGGAGCTGTTTTTT	CAWSPTRAGELFF
TRBV19	.	TRBJ1-2	.	TGTGCCAGTAGTAACCAACAGGGAAGCGGCTACACCTTC	CASSNQQGSGYTF
TRBV7-2	.	TRBJ1-2	.	TGTGCCAGCAGCTTACCGGGGGTGAGGGCTCACACCTTC	CASSLPGVRAHTF
TRBV14	.	TRBJ1-2	.	TGTGCCAGCAGCCAAGATTCCAGCGAGTATGGCTACACCTTC	CASSQDSSEYGYTF
TRBV19	.	TRBJ2-7	.	TGTGCCAGTAGCAGACAGGTTTTATCGACGGACGAGCAGTACTTC	CASSRQVLSTDEQYF
TRBV19	.	TRBJ2-7	.	TGTGCCAGTAGCACCCACCTAGACAGCTACGAGCAGTACTTC	CASSTHLDSYEQYF
TRBV6-5	TRBD1	TRBJ2-3	.	TGTGCCAGCATGAGGGGGCTTAGCACAGATACGCAGTATTTT	CASMRGLSTDTQYF
TRBV21-1	.	TRBJ2-3	.	TGTGCCAGCAGGGGGGGGGATACGCAGTATTTT	CASRGGDTQYF
TRBV30	.	TRBJ1-5	.	TGTGCCTGGAGCGGGGGGGCGGGCAATCAGCCCCAGCATTTT	CAWSGGAGNQPQHF
TRBV6-1	.	TRBJ1-3	once	TGTGCCAGCAGTGAATGGGGGGCTGGAAACACCATATATTTT	CASSEWGAGNTIYF
TRBV5-4	.	TRBJ2-3	.	TGTGCCAGCAGCTCCAACTATAACACAGATACGCAGTATTTT	CASSSNYNTDTQYF
TRBV7-9	.	TRBJ2-3	.	TGTGCCAGCAGCTTAGCGGGAGGGGGGGCTGGAGATACGCAGTATTTT	CASSLAGGGAGDTQYF
TRBV4-2	.	TRBJ2-3	.	TGTGCCAGCAGCCAAGATCCCCCTAGGGGGGGGGACACAGATACGCAGTATTTT	CASSQDPPRGGDTDTQYF
TRBV5-1	.	TRBJ2-2	.	TGCGCCAGCAGCTTGCAACAGAACACCGGGGAGCTGTTTTTT	CASSLQQNTGELFF
TRBV2	TRBD2	TRBJ2-3	.	TGTGCCAGCAGCTGGGGACTAGCGGGGGGCATTACTAGCACAGATACGCAGTATTTT	CASSWGLAGGITSTDTQYF
TRBV7-2	TRBD1	TRBJ1-2	.	TGTGCCAGCAGCTTAAAGAGGACAGGGGCTAACTATGGCTACACCTTC	CASSLKRTGANYGYTF
TRBV4-1	.	TRBJ1-3	.	TGCGCCAGCAGCCAAGTGGGGCAGGGGAAAGGAAACACCATATATTTT	CASSQVGQGKGNTIYF
TRBV5-1	.	TRBJ2-7	.	TGCGCCAGCGGTCCGGCCGCCAGGGCCAGCTCCTACGAGCAGTACTTC	CASGPAARASSYEQYF
TRBV2	.	TRBJ2-7	.	TGTGCCAGCCGATTCATGGGACATAACTACGAGCAGTACTTC	CASRFMGHNYEQYF
TRBV12-3/TRBV12-4	.	TRBJ1-1	.	TGTGCCAGCAGTAGCGGGGGCGAGGATGAAGCTTTCTTT	CASSSGGEDEAFF
TRBV7-2	TRBD1	TRBJ1-5	.	TGTGCCAGCAGCTTATATCGGACAGGGCCCAATCAGCCCCAGCATTTT	CASSLYRTGPNQPQHF
TRBV4-2	TRBD2	TRBJ2-5	.	TGTGCCAGCAGCGGCACGACTAGCGGTGAGACCCAGTACTTC	CASSGTTSGETQYF
TRBV5-6	TRBD2	TRBJ2-3	.	TGTGCCAGCAGCTTTCTTCCTCAGGGACTACTGACAAACTCTACGTATTTT	CASSFLPQGLLTNSTYF
TRBV3-1/TRBV3-2	TRBD2	TRBJ2-3	.	TGTGCCAGCAGCCAAGCCCCATTACTAGCGGGGGGACCCACAGATACGCAGTATTTT	CASSQAPLLAGGPTDTQYF
TRBV5-1	.	TRBJ2-7	few	TGCGCCAGCAGCTTGACAAACAACGAGCAGTACTTC	CASSLTNNEQYF
TRBV14	.	TRBJ2-7	.	TGTGCCAGCAGCCAAGTTCGGTCAGGGCGGATAAACGAGCAGTACTTC	CASSQVRSGRINEQYF
TRBV5-4	TRBD2	TRBJ2-5	.	TGTGCCAGCAGCGGCGTAAGCGGGGGGGCTCTGCCCGAGACCCAGTACTTC	CASSGVSGGALPETQYF
TRBV7-3	.	TRBJ1-2	.	TGTGCCAGCAGCTTAACAGCAGGGAACTATGGCTACACCTTC	CASSLTAGNYGYTF
TRBV7-6	.	TRBJ2-1	.	TGTGCCAGCAGCTTAAGTGGGGCAACCTACAATGAGCAGTTCTTC	CASSLSGATYNEQFF